Shown below are 26 T cell receptor beta chains from a single sample sequenced in a study of chronic HIV infection and antiretroviral therapy. TCRdb used MiXCR to reprocess the 5' RACE reads, holding one entry per CDR3 protein. The sample records tens of thousands of distinct CDR3 sequences, 8.2% being singletons. Sequencing input: peripheral blood. The receptors were gathered from an adult who had HIV and had not received antiretroviral therapy, or was an uninfected healthy control (not recorded which).

In its sample, this clonotype was seen many times. The V and J genes are TRBV6-5 and TRBJ2-1, with D possibly TRBD1 on 5 matching bases. From germline, CDR1 is MNHEY and CDR2 SVGAGI. Trimming removed 5 bases at V and 7 bases at J, with 12 bases between. The CDR3 extends over 13 amino acids. The CDR3 loop is CASSKIGVNEQFF. The CDR3 DNA reads as TGTGCCAGCAGTAAAATAGGGGTGAATGAGCAGTTCTTC.

A few counts support this clonotype. The rearrangement joins TRBV28 to TRBJ2-2; D unclear. V lost 5 bases and J lost 7, with 2 bases in between. The CDR3 runs 10 residues. Germline loops: CDR1 MDHEN, CDR2 SYDVKM. CDR3 bases: TGTGCCAGCAGTGGCGGGGAGCTGTTTTTT. Its protein product is CASSGGELFF.

This clonotype was seen at least ten times. The chain combines TRBV7-9 with TRBJ2-1; no firm D call. The germline V and J ends were trimmed by 1 base and 6 bases, with 7 bases remaining between them. CDR1 and CDR2 (germline): SEHNR, FQNEAQ (reference sequence). The CDR3 has 13 residues. The CDR3 DNA follows: TGTGCCAGCAGCTTAGTTTTCGCCAATGAGCAGTTCTTC. Amino acid sequence: CASSLVFANEQFF.

With regard to this clonotype: This clone may be a read error of a much larger clone one base away. As the CDR3 is not closed by the conserved phenylalanine or tryptophan, this likely results from a read error. The genes are TRBV4-1 and TRBJ1-1; perhaps TRBD1 as D (5 bases). Between the trimmed V and J ends, which lost 1 base and 1 base, there was a span of 13 bases. The germline V gene encodes CDR1 MGHRA and CDR2 YSYEKL. The CDR3 is 16 residues long. CDR3 nucleotides: TGCGCCAGCAGCCAAGGGGGACTGACGGGGAACACTGAAGCTTTCTTA. It codes for CASSQGGLTGNTEAFL.

This clonotype was detected ten times or more. The chain links TRBV5-1 to TRBJ2-4, with D perhaps TRBD2 (5 bases). Germline V CDR1 and CDR2: SGHRS, YFSETQ. This CDR3 has 16 amino acids. With 1 base removed from V and 0 bases from J, the gap between germline ends came to 11 bases. The CDR3 here is CASSLSDSIAKNIQYF. For the CDR3, the DNA is TGCGCCAGCAGCTTGTCGGACTCAATAGCCAAAAACATTCAGTACTTC. Variable domain in full (rest from reference TRBV5-1 and TRBJ2-4): KAGVTQTPRYLIKTRGQQVTLSCSPISGHRSVSWYQQTPGQGLQFLFEYFSETQRNKGNFPGRFSGRQFSNSRSEMNVSTLELGDSALYLCASSLSDSIAKNIQYFGAGTRLSVL.

The V and J genes are TRBV27 and TRBJ2-1, with unresolved D. V was trimmed by 5 bases and J by 13 bases, leaving 12 bases between them. CDR1 is MNHEY and CDR2 is SMNVEV in the germline V gene (reference sequence). The CDR3 has 11 residues. CDR3 DNA: TGTGCCAGCAGTAACGGACCGACCCAGTTCTTC. Residues: CASSNGPTQFF.

In its sample, this clonotype was seen a few times. The CDR3 bases are TGTGCCAGCAGTTATGGGGGCGGATTGAACACTGAAGCTTTCTTT. This translates into CASSYGGGLNTEAFF. This sequence joins TRBV28 and TRBJ1-1; a possible D gene is TRBD1 (6 bases). This CDR3 region has 15 residues. Trimming removed 4 bases at V and 0 bases at J, with 12 bases between. Germline V lookup: CDR1 MDHEN, CDR2 SYDVKM.

This clonotype showed up just a few times. The chain joins TRBV28 to TRBJ1-5; D remains ambiguous. CDR3 length: 13 residues. Germline V lookup: CDR1 MDHEN, CDR2 SYDVKM. The V end was cut by 3 bases, the J end by 9 bases, with 12 bases between. The CDR3 loop reads CASSLGSAAPQHF. CDR3 DNA: TGTGCCAGCAGTTTGGGATCAGCGGCGCCCCAGCATTTT.

The table lists this clonotype with many counts. This chain connects TRBV27 to TRBJ2-7, with 10 positions matching TRBD2. Germline V gene sequence: CDR1 MNHEY, CDR2 SMNVEV (reference sequence). V gave up 5 bases and J gave up 2 bases; unmatched junction bases: 12. This CDR3 spans 17 amino acids. CDR3 nucleotides: TGTGCCAGCAGTCTTGTCTTAGCGGGAGGCCGAGCCTACGAGCAGTACTTC. It yields the protein CASSLVLAGGRAYEQYF.

This clonotype was counted between two and nine times. The chain links TRBV9 to TRBJ2-2; 7 positions agree with TRBD2. Trimming removed 5 bases from V and 5 bases from J; junction bases left unmatched: 0. The CDR3 is 12 residues long. Per germline, CDR1 SGDLS and CDR2 YYNGEE. The CDR3 spells CASRAGTGELFF. Here the CDR3 DNA reads TGTGCCAGCAGAGCGGGGACCGGGGAGCTGTTTTTT.

In its sample, this clonotype was seen a few times. This rearrangement joins TRBV11-1 to TRBJ2-3; D remains unclear. The V end lost 5 bases, the J end lost 2 bases, and 5 bases lay between the germline ends. The germline CDR1 and CDR2 sequences are SGHAT and FQDESV (reference sequence). The CDR3 totals 12 residues. The CDR3 loop is CASSLTTDTQYF. In DNA, the CDR3 is TGTGCCAGCAGCCTTACCACAGATACGCAGTATTTT.

In this sample, this clonotype turned up many times. The chain couples TRBV4-1 to TRBJ2-7; 7 bases line up with TRBD1. Trimming removed 2 bases from V and 6 bases from J; junction bases left unmatched: 7. This CDR3 region has 14 residues. Germline V gene lookup returns CDR1 MGHRA and CDR2 YSYEKL. The CDR3 DNA follows: TGCGCCAGCAGCCAAATGGAGACAGGGCTCGAGCAGTACTTC. This gives the protein CASSQMETGLEQYF.

On this clonotype: This may stem from a read error, because a much larger clone lies one nucleotide away. The chain uses TRBV28 and TRBJ1-5; 9 bases match TRBD1. This CDR3 is built from 14 residues. Germline-derived CDR1 and CDR2 are MDHEN and SYDVKM. The CDR3 DNA follows: TGTGCCAGCAGCCGTACAGGGGGCAGTCAGCCCCAGAATTTT. This sequence encodes CASSRTGGSQPQNF. The whole variable domain, remainder taken from reference TRBV28 and TRBJ1-5, is DVKVTQSSRYLVKRTGEKVFLECVQDMDHENMFWYRQDPGLGLRLIYFSYDVKMKEKGDIPEGYSVSREKKERFSLILESASTNQTSMYLCASSRTGGSQPQNFGDGTRLSIL.

The table lists this clonotype with a few counts. The V and J genes are TRBV29-1 and TRBJ2-3, with 9 bases aligning to TRBD2. V shed 4 bases and J 2 bases; nucleotides not matched to a gene: 4. The length of the CDR3 is 14 residues. Germline lookup yields CDR1 SQVTM and CDR2 ANQGSEA. CDR3 nucleotide sequence: TGCAGCGTTGGTAGCGGGGGCAACACAGATACGCAGTATTTT. Encoded protein: CSVGSGGNTDTQYF.

V and J are TRBV20-1 and TRBJ2-1; D assignment may be TRBD1 or TRBD2 (5 bases each). Trimming removed 3 bases from V and 10 bases from J, with 16 bases in between. Looked up from germline, CDR1 is DFQATT and CDR2 is SNEGSKA (reference sequence). The CDR3 runs to 13 residues. The CDR3 loop is CSASLGPGWEQFF. In nucleotides, the CDR3 is TGCAGTGCTAGCCTGGGACCGGGATGGGAGCAGTTCTTC.

This clonotype was detected ten times or more. The chain carries TRBV25-1 and TRBJ2-3; D gene ambiguous. CDR1 is MGHDK and CDR2 is SYGVNS in the germline V gene. This CDR3 spans 13 amino acids. Trimming took 4 bases from V and 3 from J, leaving 8 bases between them. CDR3 sequence: CASSVPWTDTQYF. CDR3 coding DNA: TGTGCCAGCAGTGTCCCCTGGACAGATACGCAGTATTTT. The variable domain in full, completed from reference TRBV25-1 and TRBJ2-3, reads EADIYQTPRYLVIGTGKKITLECSQTMGHDKMYWYQQDPGMELHLIHYSYGVNSTEKGDLSSESTVSRIRTEHFPLTLESARPSHTSQYLCASSVPWTDTQYFGPGTRLTVL.

A few counts support this clonotype. The J gene is TRBJ1-5, the V gene TRBV5-1, with a tentative D call TRBD1 (6 bases). This CDR3 comprises 13 residues. V lost 4 bases and J lost 4, with 9 bases in between. Germline V gene data show CDR1 as SGHRS and CDR2 as YFSETQ. This CDR3 reads CASSLTGNQPQHF. DNA for the CDR3: TGCGCCAGCAGCCTCACAGGGAATCAGCCCCAGCATTTT.

In its sample, this clonotype was seen many times. V gene TRBV11-3 combines with J gene TRBJ2-1; D is unclear. This CDR3 spans 12 amino acids. Trimming removed 1 base at V and 7 bases at J, with 5 bases between. Germline values: CDR1 SGHNT, CDR2 YENEEA. The DNA of the CDR3 is TGTGCCAGCAGCTTAGGACCTAATGAGCAGTTCTTC. Translation gives CASSLGPNEQFF.

This clonotype was recorded at least ten times. The V gene is TRBV12-3 or TRBV12-4, the J gene TRBJ1-1; no clear D gene. CDR3 length: 13 amino acids. V lost 3 bases, J lost 7 bases, and 12 bases lay in between. The CDR3 DNA is TGTGCCAGCAGTTTCCCCTCCGGCGGTGAAGCTTTCTTT. Translated, it gives CASSFPSGGEAFF.

The chain joins TRBV2 to TRBJ1-1; D gene uncertain. Germline-derived CDR1 and CDR2 are SNHLY and FYNNEI. The CDR3 runs 11 residues. The ends were cut back, 6 bases at V and 6 bases at J, with 8 bases in the middle. The CDR3 coding sequence is TGTGCCAGCAGGGGAAGTCCTGAAGCTTTCTTT. This gives the protein CASRGSPEAFF.

The V gene is TRBV29-1, the J gene TRBJ2-3, with 12 bases that match TRBD2. There are 15 residues in the CDR3. J was trimmed by 3 bases and V by 6 bases; bases with no gene match: 7. Germline CDR1 and CDR2: SQVTM and ANQGSEA. The CDR3 DNA is TGCAGCGTCCCTTGGACTAGCGGGACGACAGATACGCAGTATTTT. The encoded protein is CSVPWTSGTTDTQYF.

This clonotype was found a few times. This sequence joins TRBV28 and TRBJ2-3, with D uncertain. Per germline, CDR1 MDHEN and CDR2 SYDVKM. CDR3 length: 11 amino acids. Trimming removed 3 bases at V and 7 bases at J, with 5 bases between. DNA for the CDR3: TGTGCCAGCAGTTTGGGGAATACGCAGTATTTT. Encoded protein: CASSLGNTQYF.

This chain joins TRBV20-1 and TRBJ2-4; 12 bases are a match to TRBD2. The CDR3 contains 13 residues. Germline V gene sequence: CDR1 DFQATT, CDR2 SNEGSKA (reference sequence). The junction had 1 base not matched to a gene; V was cut back by 3 bases and J by 7 bases. CDR3 sequence: CSARTSGSNIQYF. DNA of the CDR3: TGCAGTGCTAGGACTAGCGGGAGCAACATTCAGTACTTC.

Many counts were recorded for this clonotype. The V call is TRBV6-4, the J call TRBJ2-1; D remains ambiguous. Trimming stripped 2 bases from V and 4 bases from J, with 9 bases between. Germline loops: CDR1 MRHNA, CDR2 SNTAGT. The CDR3 totals 14 residues. The CDR3 reads CASSDGGDYNEQFF. In DNA form, the CDR3 reads TGTGCCAGCAGTGACGGTGGGGATTACAATGAGCAGTTCTTC.

This clonotype was seen ten or more times. The chain employs TRBV7-2 and TRBJ2-1; D gene unclear. The germline V gene has CDR1 SGHTA and CDR2 FQGNSA. With 3 bases removed from V and 9 bases from J, the gap between germline ends came to 12 bases. This CDR3 has 13 amino acids. DNA for the CDR3: TGTGCCAGCAGCTTTCCCTATGTTGGTGAGCAGTTCTTC. It is translated as CASSFPYVGEQFF.

This clonotype was seen ten or more times. CDR3 loop: CASSMGRTAETQYF. The CDR3 DNA is TGTGCCAGTAGTATGGGGAGGACAGCAGAGACCCAGTACTTC. The V gene is TRBV19, the J gene TRBJ2-5; D possibly uses TRBD1 or TRBD2 (6 bases each). Germline V gene sequence: CDR1 LNHDA, CDR2 SQIVND (reference sequence). V was clipped by 3 bases and J by 4 bases, with 12 bases between them. The CDR3 totals 14 residues.